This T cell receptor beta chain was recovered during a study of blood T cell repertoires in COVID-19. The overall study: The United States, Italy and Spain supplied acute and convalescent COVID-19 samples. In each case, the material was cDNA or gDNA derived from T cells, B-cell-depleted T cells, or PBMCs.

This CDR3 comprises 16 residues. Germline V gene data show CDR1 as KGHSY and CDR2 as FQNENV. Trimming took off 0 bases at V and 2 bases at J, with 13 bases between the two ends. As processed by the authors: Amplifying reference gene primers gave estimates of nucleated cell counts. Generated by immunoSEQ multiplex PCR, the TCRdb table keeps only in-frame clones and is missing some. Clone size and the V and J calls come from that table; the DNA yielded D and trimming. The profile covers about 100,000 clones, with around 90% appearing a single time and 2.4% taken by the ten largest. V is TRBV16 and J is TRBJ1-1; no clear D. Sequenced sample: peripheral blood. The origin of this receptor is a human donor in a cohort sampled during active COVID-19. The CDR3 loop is CASSQSGRSSNTEAFF. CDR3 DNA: TGTGCCAGCAGCCAATCGGGTAGGAGTTCCAACACTGAAGCTTTCTTT.